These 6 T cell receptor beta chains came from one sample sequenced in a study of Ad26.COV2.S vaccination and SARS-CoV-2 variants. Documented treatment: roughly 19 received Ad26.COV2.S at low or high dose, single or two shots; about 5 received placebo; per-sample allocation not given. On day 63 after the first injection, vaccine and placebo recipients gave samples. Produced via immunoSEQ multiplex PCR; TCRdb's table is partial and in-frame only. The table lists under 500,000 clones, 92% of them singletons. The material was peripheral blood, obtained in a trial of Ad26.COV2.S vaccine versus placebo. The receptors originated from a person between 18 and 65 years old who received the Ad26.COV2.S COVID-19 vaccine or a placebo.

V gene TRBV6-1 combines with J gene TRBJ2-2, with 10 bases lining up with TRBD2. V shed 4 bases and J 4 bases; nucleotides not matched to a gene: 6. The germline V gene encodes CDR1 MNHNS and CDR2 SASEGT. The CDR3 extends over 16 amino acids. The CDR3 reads CASSAPGLATTGELFF. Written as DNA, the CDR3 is TGTGCCAGCAGTGCACCGGGACTAGCGACCACCGGGGAGCTGTTTTTT.

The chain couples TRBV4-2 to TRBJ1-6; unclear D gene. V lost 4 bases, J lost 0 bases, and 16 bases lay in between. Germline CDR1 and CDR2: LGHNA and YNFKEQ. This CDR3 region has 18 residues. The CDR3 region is CASSPFPLVSSYNSPLHF. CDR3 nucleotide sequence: TGTGCCAGCAGCCCGTTTCCCCTCGTAAGCTCCTATAATTCACCCCTCCACTTT.

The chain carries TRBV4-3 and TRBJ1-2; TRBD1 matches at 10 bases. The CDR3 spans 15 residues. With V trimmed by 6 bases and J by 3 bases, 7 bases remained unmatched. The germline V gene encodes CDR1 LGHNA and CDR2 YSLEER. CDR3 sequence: CASRIWDRGYYGYTF. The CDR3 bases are TGCGCCAGCAGAATCTGGGACAGGGGATACTATGGCTACACCTTC.

CDR3 sequence: CASSQGGQPQHF. CDR3 coding DNA: TGTGCCAGCAGTCAAGGTGGACAGCCCCAGCATTTT. V and J are TRBV7-8 and TRBJ1-5; D uncertain. The length of the CDR3 is 12 residues. Germline V gene sequence: CDR1 SGHVS, CDR2 FQNEAQ. V dropped 6 bases and J dropped 7 bases, with 10 bases sitting between them.

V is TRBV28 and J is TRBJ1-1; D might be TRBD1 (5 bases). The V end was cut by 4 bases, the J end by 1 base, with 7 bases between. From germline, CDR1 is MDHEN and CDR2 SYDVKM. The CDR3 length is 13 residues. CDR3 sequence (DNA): TGTGCCAGCAGTTACGGGACGAACACTGAAGCTTTCTTT. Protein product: CASSYGTNTEAFF.

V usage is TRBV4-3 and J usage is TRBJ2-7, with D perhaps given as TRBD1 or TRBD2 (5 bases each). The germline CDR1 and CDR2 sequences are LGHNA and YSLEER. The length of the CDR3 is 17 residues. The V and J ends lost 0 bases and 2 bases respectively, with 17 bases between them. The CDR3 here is CASSQDRFGARAYEQYF. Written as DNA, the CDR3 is TGCGCCAGCAGCCAAGATAGGTTTGGGGCGCGGGCCTACGAGCAGTACTTC.